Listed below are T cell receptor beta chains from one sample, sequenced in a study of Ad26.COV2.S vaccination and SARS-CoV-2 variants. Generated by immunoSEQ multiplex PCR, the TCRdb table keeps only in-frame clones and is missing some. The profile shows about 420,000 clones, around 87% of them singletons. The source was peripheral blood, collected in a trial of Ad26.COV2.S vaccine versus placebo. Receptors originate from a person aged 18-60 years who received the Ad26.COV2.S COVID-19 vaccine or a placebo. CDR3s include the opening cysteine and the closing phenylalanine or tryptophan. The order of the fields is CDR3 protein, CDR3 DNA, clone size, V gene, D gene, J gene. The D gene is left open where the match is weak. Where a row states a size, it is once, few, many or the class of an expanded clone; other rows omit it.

CDR3aa: CASSKGVLTAGLFF; CDR3nt: TGTGCCAGTAGTAAGGGGGTGTTGACCGCGGGACTGTTTTTT; abundance: NA; v_gene: TRBV19; d_gene: NA; j_gene: TRBJ1-4
CDR3aa: CASSFRGVDNEQFF; CDR3nt: TGTGCCAGCAGCTTCCGGGGGGTGGACAATGAGCAGTTCTTC; abundance: NA; v_gene: TRBV11-3; d_gene: TRBD2; j_gene: TRBJ2-1
CDR3aa: CASSHEALGDRVADTQYF; CDR3nt: TGTGCCAGCAGCCACGAAGCCCTTGGGGACAGGGTAGCAGATACGCAGTATTTT; abundance: NA; v_gene: TRBV7-9; d_gene: TRBD1; j_gene: TRBJ2-3
CDR3aa: CASRAGPYTEAFF; CDR3nt: TGTGCCAGCAGGGCAGGGCCGTACACTGAAGCTTTCTTT; abundance: once; v_gene: TRBV12-3/TRBV12-4; d_gene: NA; j_gene: TRBJ1-1
CDR3aa: CASSAGGNEKLFF; CDR3nt: TGTGCCAGCAGTGCAGGGGGGAATGAAAAACTGTTTTTT; abundance: NA; v_gene: TRBV28; d_gene: TRBD1; j_gene: TRBJ1-4
CDR3aa: CASSPRVREFYGYTF; CDR3nt: TGTGCCAGCAGCCCACGAGTCCGAGAATTCTATGGCTACACCTTC; abundance: NA; v_gene: TRBV11-2; d_gene: NA; j_gene: TRBJ1-2
CDR3aa: CASSTDRVVYGYTF; CDR3nt: TGTGCCAGCAGCACAGACAGGGTGGTCTATGGCTACACCTTC; abundance: once; v_gene: TRBV28; d_gene: TRBD1; j_gene: TRBJ1-2
CDR3aa: CASSLGTEQETQYF; CDR3nt: TGTGCCAGCAGCCTTGGGACCGAACAAGAGACCCAGTACTTC; abundance: NA; v_gene: TRBV6-2/TRBV6-3; d_gene: NA; j_gene: TRBJ2-5
CDR3aa: CASRVGGTETQYF; CDR3nt: TGCGCCAGCCGTGTGGGGGGAACGGAGACCCAGTACTTC; abundance: NA; v_gene: TRBV5-1; d_gene: NA; j_gene: TRBJ2-5
CDR3aa: CASSVKRGGELFF; CDR3nt: TGCGCCAGCAGTGTAAAGCGGGGGGGGGAGCTGTTTTTT; abundance: few; v_gene: TRBV10-2; d_gene: TRBD2; j_gene: TRBJ2-2
CDR3aa: CASSLAPGTGEETQYF; CDR3nt: TGTGCCAGCAGCTTAGCCCCCGGGACAGGAGAAGAGACCCAGTACTTC; abundance: NA; v_gene: TRBV11-1; d_gene: TRBD1; j_gene: TRBJ2-5
CDR3aa: CASSLGLSTLEYF; CDR3nt: TGTGCCAGCAGCTTGGGACTTTCTACACTAGAGTACTTC; abundance: NA; v_gene: TRBV5-5; d_gene: NA; j_gene: TRBJ2-5
CDR3aa: CASIGQYNTEAFF; CDR3nt: TGTGCCAGCATTGGACAGTATAACACTGAAGCTTTCTTT; abundance: NA; v_gene: TRBV28; d_gene: NA; j_gene: TRBJ1-1
CDR3aa: CASTTTLSGANVLTF; CDR3nt: TGTGCCAGCACCACTACCCTTTCTGGGGCCAACGTCCTGACTTTC; abundance: NA; v_gene: TRBV7-9; d_gene: NA; j_gene: TRBJ2-6
CDR3aa: CASSLTSVDTGELFF; CDR3nt: TGCGCCAGCAGCTTGACTAGCGTAGACACCGGGGAGCTGTTTTTT; abundance: NA; v_gene: TRBV5-1; d_gene: TRBD2; j_gene: TRBJ2-2
CDR3aa: CASSIIGVRGNTEAFF; CDR3nt: TGTGCCAGTAGTATAATAGGGGTTCGGGGGAACACTGAAGCTTTCTTT; abundance: once; v_gene: TRBV19; d_gene: NA; j_gene: TRBJ1-1
CDR3aa: CASSVVPSPNTYNEQFF; CDR3nt: TGTGCCAGCAGCGTAGTCCCCTCGCCGAACACCTACAATGAGCAGTTCTTC; abundance: NA; v_gene: TRBV9; d_gene: NA; j_gene: TRBJ2-1
CDR3aa: CASSAGLAGGRRDTQYF; CDR3nt: TGTGCCAGCAGCGCGGGACTAGCGGGGGGAAGGAGAGATACGCAGTATTTT; abundance: NA; v_gene: TRBV7-2; d_gene: TRBD2; j_gene: TRBJ2-3
CDR3aa: CSLRYRPAYEQYF; CDR3nt: TGCAGCCTCCGGTACAGGCCCGCCTACGAGCAGTACTTC; abundance: NA; v_gene: TRBV29-1; d_gene: NA; j_gene: TRBJ2-7
CDR3aa: CASSTGGGDTQYF; CDR3nt: TGTGCCAGCAGTACGGGGGGCGGGGATACGCAGTATTTT; abundance: NA; v_gene: TRBV27; d_gene: NA; j_gene: TRBJ2-3
CDR3aa: CASSEILDPYSPLHF; CDR3nt: TGTGCCAGCAGTGAAATTCTGGACCCTTATTCACCCCTCCACTTT; abundance: few; v_gene: TRBV25-1; d_gene: NA; j_gene: TRBJ1-6
CDR3aa: CASSSDSMNTEAFF; CDR3nt: TGTGCCAGCAGCTCGGACAGTATGAACACTGAAGCTTTCTTT; abundance: NA; v_gene: TRBV5-5; d_gene: NA; j_gene: TRBJ1-1
CDR3aa: CASSSAGEGETQYF; CDR3nt: TGTGCCAGCAGTTCTGCAGGGGAGGGGGAGACCCAGTACTTC; abundance: NA; v_gene: TRBV27; d_gene: NA; j_gene: TRBJ2-5
CDR3aa: CASSPPPGSHTDTQYF; CDR3nt: TGTGCCAGCAGCCCTCCGCCCGGTTCCCACACAGATACGCAGTATTTT; abundance: NA; v_gene: TRBV5-4; d_gene: NA; j_gene: TRBJ2-3
CDR3aa: CASEIGGAARGYTF; CDR3nt: TGTGCCAGCGAAATAGGGGGCGCCGCGCGTGGCTACACCTTC; abundance: NA; v_gene: TRBV7-2; d_gene: TRBD1; j_gene: TRBJ1-2
CDR3aa: CASSLYGWDSNNQPQHF; CDR3nt: TGTGCCAGCAGTTTATATGGGTGGGACAGCAACAATCAGCCCCAGCATTTT; abundance: NA; v_gene: TRBV28; d_gene: TRBD1; j_gene: TRBJ1-5
CDR3aa: CASSLVSGGAGTDTQYF; CDR3nt: TGCGCCAGCAGCTTGGTGAGCGGGGGGGCCGGCACAGATACGCAGTATTTT; abundance: NA; v_gene: TRBV5-1; d_gene: TRBD2; j_gene: TRBJ2-3
CDR3aa: CASSWDRRSGNTIYF; CDR3nt: TGTGCCAGCAGTTGGGACCGACGCTCTGGAAACACCATATATTTT; abundance: NA; v_gene: TRBV6-5; d_gene: NA; j_gene: TRBJ1-3
CDR3aa: CASSPSDSGTGANVLTF; CDR3nt: TGCGCCAGCAGCCCCTCGGACTCTGGGACCGGGGCCAACGTCCTGACTTTC; abundance: NA; v_gene: TRBV5-1; d_gene: NA; j_gene: TRBJ2-6
CDR3aa: CASSWGSGGVVGELFF; CDR3nt: TGTGCCAGCAGCTGGGGGTCCGGAGGGGTGGTCGGGGAGCTGTTTTTT; abundance: NA; v_gene: TRBV7-6; d_gene: NA; j_gene: TRBJ2-2
CDR3aa: CASSYLTGGYYGYTF; CDR3nt: TGTGCCAGCAGTTACCTGACAGGGGGCTACTATGGCTACACCTTC; abundance: NA; v_gene: TRBV2; d_gene: TRBD1; j_gene: TRBJ1-2
CDR3aa: CASSEVSYSPLHF; CDR3nt: TGTGCCAGCAGTGAAGTTTCGTACTCACCCCTCCACTTT; abundance: NA; v_gene: TRBV6-1; d_gene: NA; j_gene: TRBJ1-6
CDR3aa: CATSRARTGAGTEAFF; CDR3nt: TGTGCCACCAGCAGAGCTAGGACAGGGGCGGGCACTGAAGCTTTCTTT; abundance: NA; v_gene: TRBV15; d_gene: TRBD1; j_gene: TRBJ1-1
CDR3aa: CATSGEAGPTNTGELFF; CDR3nt: TGTGCCACCAGCGGGGAAGCGGGGCCAACGAACACCGGGGAGCTGTTTTTT; abundance: NA; v_gene: TRBV15; d_gene: TRBD2; j_gene: TRBJ2-2
CDR3aa: CAISESTGDTQYF; CDR3nt: TGTGCCATCAGTGAGTCGACGGGGGATACGCAGTATTTT; abundance: NA; v_gene: TRBV10-3; d_gene: NA; j_gene: TRBJ2-3
CDR3aa: CASSFRGVGGYTF; CDR3nt: TGTGCCAGCAGTTTCAGAGGGGTAGGGGGCTACACCTTC; abundance: few; v_gene: TRBV28; d_gene: NA; j_gene: TRBJ1-2
CDR3aa: CASSLANRNSPLHF; CDR3nt: TGCGCCAGCAGCTTGGCGAACAGGAATTCACCCCTCCACTTT; abundance: few; v_gene: TRBV5-1; d_gene: NA; j_gene: TRBJ1-6
CDR3aa: CASTPGLAADTQYF; CDR3nt: TGTGCCAGCACCCCGGGACTAGCAGCAGATACGCAGTATTTT; abundance: NA; v_gene: TRBV6-5; d_gene: TRBD2; j_gene: TRBJ2-3
CDR3aa: CASSPEVLAVNYEQYF; CDR3nt: TGTGCCAGCTCACCAGAAGTACTAGCGGTAAACTACGAGCAGTACTTC; abundance: once; v_gene: TRBV18; d_gene: TRBD2; j_gene: TRBJ2-7
CDR3aa: CASSLGTGGRYEQYF; CDR3nt: TGTGCCAGCAGCTTAGGGACAGGGGGCAGGTACGAGCAGTACTTC; abundance: once; v_gene: TRBV5-4; d_gene: TRBD1; j_gene: TRBJ2-7
CDR3aa: CASSQGTSATNEKLFF; CDR3nt: TGCGCCAGCAGCCAAGGGACATCTGCAACTAATGAAAAACTGTTTTTT; abundance: NA; v_gene: TRBV4-1; d_gene: NA; j_gene: TRBJ1-4
CDR3aa: CASTHPPGQGGPLSYEQYF; CDR3nt: TGTGCCAGCACTCACCCCCCGGGACAGGGGGGTCCCCTCTCCTACGAGCAGTACTTC; abundance: NA; v_gene: TRBV7-9; d_gene: TRBD1; j_gene: TRBJ2-7
CDR3aa: CASPWQGAYVYTF; CDR3nt: TGTGCCAGCCCCTGGCAGGGGGCCTATGTTTACACCTTC; abundance: NA; v_gene: TRBV5-4; d_gene: TRBD1; j_gene: TRBJ1-2
CDR3aa: CASSLADTQYF; CDR3nt: TGTGCCAGCAGCTTGGCAGATACGCAGTATTTT; abundance: NA; v_gene: TRBV11-2; d_gene: NA; j_gene: TRBJ2-3
CDR3aa: CASSFSPSSPVGAFF; CDR3nt: TGTGCCAGCAGTTTCTCCCCATCCTCCCCTGTGGGAGCTTTCTTT; abundance: few; v_gene: TRBV27; d_gene: NA; j_gene: TRBJ1-1
CDR3aa: CASSLVVVGRQKVTNTEAFF; CDR3nt: TGTGCCAGCAGCTTGGTAGTTGTAGGCAGACAAAAAGTTACGAACACTGAAGCTTTCTTT; abundance: many; v_gene: TRBV5-5; d_gene: NA; j_gene: TRBJ1-1
CDR3aa: CAISESNRGSNQPQHF; CDR3nt: TGTGCCATCAGTGAGTCCAACAGGGGAAGCAATCAGCCCCAGCATTTT; abundance: NA; v_gene: TRBV10-3; d_gene: TRBD1; j_gene: TRBJ1-5
CDR3aa: CASSRGGRDYEQYF; CDR3nt: TGTGCCAGCAGCCGCGGGGGGCGCGACTACGAGCAGTACTTC; abundance: NA; v_gene: TRBV21-1; d_gene: NA; j_gene: TRBJ2-7
CDR3aa: CASSPGGGSGNTIYF; CDR3nt: TGTGCCAGCAGCCCTGGTGGGGGCTCTGGAAACACCATATATTTT; abundance: NA; v_gene: TRBV7-3; d_gene: NA; j_gene: TRBJ1-3